This T cell receptor (beta chain) is from a study of blood T cells in healthy people across ages. Overall study results and limits: Naive and antigen-experienced cells were not separated, limiting conclusive comparison.

Germline V gene lookup returns CDR1 MNHNS and CDR2 SASEGT. V lost 3 bases, J lost 0 bases, and 9 bases lay in between. The CDR3 sequence is 15 residues long. Combining a sample-barcoded 5' primer with a J-beta primer mix, a second PCR ran for 7 to 11 cycles. TCRdb analysed the 5' RACE reads with MiXCR anew, one entry per CDR3 protein. The sample has around 1.5 million distinct CDR3 sequences; approximately 63% are singletons. This clonotype has more than one count but fewer than ten. The antigen is undetermined. Material: blood. The chain is built from TRBV6-1 and TRBJ1-5, with D possibly being TRBD1 (6 bases). This clonotype originated in a man aged 18-30 years in good health. The CDR3 sequence: CASSETGTSNQPQHF. CDR3 sequence (DNA): TGTGCCAGCAGTGAGACAGGCACTAGCAATCAGCCCCAGCATTTT.